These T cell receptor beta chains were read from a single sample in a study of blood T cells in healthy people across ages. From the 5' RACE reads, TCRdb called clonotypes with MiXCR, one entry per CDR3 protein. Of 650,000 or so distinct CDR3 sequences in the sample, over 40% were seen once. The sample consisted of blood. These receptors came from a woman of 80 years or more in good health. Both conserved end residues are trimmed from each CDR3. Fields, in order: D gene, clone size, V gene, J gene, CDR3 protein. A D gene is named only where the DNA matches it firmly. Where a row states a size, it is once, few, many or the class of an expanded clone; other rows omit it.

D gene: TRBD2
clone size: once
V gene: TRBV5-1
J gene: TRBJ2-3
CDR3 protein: ASSGTSGGAIDTQY

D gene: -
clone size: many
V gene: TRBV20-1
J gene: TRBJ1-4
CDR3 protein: SAPPGGTREKLF

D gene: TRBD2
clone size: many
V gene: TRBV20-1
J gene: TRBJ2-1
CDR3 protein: SAFLGRGGNEQF

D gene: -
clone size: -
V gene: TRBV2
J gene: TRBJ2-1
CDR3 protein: ASRPGTQYNEQF

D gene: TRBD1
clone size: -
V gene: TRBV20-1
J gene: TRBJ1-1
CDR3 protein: SATTGGRTEAF

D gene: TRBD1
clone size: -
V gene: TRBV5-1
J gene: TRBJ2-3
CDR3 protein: ASSGSGTGGTDTQY

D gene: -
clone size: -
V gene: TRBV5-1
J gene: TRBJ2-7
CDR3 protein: ASSLAGTTYEQY

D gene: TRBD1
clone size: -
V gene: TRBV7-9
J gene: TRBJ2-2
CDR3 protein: ASSTGGIGELF

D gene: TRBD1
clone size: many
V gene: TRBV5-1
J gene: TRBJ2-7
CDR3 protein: ASSSWRQGTYEQY

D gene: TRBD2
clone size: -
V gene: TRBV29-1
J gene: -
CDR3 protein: SVSTGGPSIQY

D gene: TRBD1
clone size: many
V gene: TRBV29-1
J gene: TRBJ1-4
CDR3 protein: SITSRGTGVGELF

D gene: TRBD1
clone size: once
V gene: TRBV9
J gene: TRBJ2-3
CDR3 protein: ASSSHQGQLITDTQY

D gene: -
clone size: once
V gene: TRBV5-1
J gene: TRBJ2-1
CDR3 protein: ASSLGGTTNNEQF

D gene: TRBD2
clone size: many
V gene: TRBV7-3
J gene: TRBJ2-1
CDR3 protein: ASSLGLAEINEQF

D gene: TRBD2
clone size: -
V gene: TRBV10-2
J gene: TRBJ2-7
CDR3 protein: ASSETSGPTYEQY

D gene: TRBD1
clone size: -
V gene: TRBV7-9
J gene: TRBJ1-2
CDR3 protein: ASSLGGQGSYSYT

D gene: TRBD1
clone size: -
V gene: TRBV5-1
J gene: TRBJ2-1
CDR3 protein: ASSVRGLNEQF

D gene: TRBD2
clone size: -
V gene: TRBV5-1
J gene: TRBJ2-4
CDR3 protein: ASSLLLAGTLAKNIQY

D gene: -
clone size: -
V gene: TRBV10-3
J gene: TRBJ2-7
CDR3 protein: AISGVQTAEQY

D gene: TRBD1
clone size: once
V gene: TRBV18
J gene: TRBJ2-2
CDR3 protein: ASSPATGGFTGELF

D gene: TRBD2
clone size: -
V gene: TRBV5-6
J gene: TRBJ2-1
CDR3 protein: ASSFGEGLANYNEQF

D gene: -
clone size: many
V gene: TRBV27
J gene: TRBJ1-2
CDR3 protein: ASSFREGNYGYT

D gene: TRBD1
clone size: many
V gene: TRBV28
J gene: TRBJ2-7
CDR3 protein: ASSLLDRGHEQY

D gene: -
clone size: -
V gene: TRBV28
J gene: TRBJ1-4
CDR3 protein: ASSLSKYSHEKLF

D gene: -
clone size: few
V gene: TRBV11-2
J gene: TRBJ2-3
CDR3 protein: ASSPRRDTNTDTQY

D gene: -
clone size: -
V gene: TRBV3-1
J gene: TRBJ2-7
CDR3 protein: ASSQDVFPNEQY

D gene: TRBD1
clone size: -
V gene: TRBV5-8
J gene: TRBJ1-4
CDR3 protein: ASSWTGVNEKLF

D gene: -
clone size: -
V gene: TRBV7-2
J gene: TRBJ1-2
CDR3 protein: ASPSGPSGYT

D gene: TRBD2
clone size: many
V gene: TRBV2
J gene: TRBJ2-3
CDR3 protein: ASIPIGLAGEADTQY

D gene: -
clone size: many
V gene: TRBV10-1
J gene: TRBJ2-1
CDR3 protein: ASSPGPRINEQF

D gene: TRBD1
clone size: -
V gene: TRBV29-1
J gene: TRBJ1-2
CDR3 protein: SVVTGANGYT

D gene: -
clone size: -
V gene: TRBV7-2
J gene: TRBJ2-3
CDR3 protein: ASSLAQASLDTQY

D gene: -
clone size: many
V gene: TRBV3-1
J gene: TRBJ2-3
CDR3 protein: ASSQDYRPGSTDTQY

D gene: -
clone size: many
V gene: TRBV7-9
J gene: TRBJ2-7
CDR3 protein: ASSEDWISSYEQY

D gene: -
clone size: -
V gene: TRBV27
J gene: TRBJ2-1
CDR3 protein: ASSPRPPVLLYSSCNEQF

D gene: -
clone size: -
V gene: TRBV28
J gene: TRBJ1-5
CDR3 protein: ASSYRLRGDQPQH

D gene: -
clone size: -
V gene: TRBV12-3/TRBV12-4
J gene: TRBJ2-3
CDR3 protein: ASSLQWDSTDTQY

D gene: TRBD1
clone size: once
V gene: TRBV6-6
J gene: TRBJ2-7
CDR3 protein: ASSSLRDRDQKGQY

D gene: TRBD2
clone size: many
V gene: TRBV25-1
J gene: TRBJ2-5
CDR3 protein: ASSETSGSGETQY

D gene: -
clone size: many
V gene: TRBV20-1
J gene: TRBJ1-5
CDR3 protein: SAHRGNQPQH

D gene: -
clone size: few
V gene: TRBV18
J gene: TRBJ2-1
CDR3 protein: ASAPGIGEQF

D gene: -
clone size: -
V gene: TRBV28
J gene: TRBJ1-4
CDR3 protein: ASSFPQGKGKKLF

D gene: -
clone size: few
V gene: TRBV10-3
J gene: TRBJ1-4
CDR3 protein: AISRDTATNEKLF